The 27 T cell receptor beta chains below all came from one sample that was sequenced in a study of PD-1 blockade in mismatch repair-deficient tumors. Assay: immunoSEQ multiplex PCR; the TCRdb copy retains only in-frame clones and omits some. The sample records some 120,000 clones, about 86% being singletons. Sequenced material: peripheral blood, taken 44 weeks after starting pembrolizumab. These receptors were taken from an adult with mismatch repair-deficient cancer.

This chain uses TRBV2 with TRBJ2-7; the D gene is possibly TRBD2 (6 bases). Germline assignment: CDR1 SNHLY and CDR2 FYNNEI. V dropped 7 bases and J dropped 0 bases, with 13 bases sitting between them. The CDR3 runs to 14 residues. CDR3 region: CASKVSGSSYEQYF. DNA of the CDR3: TGTGCCAGCAAGGTATCCGGGAGCTCCTACGAGCAGTACTTC. The variable domain in full, with the rest retrieved from reference TRBV2 and TRBJ2-7, is EPEVTQTPSHQVTQMGQEVILRCVPISNHLYFYWYRQILGQKVEFLVSFYNNEISEKSEIFDDQFSVERPDGSNFTLKIRSTKLEDSAMYFCASKVSGSSYEQYFGPGTRLTVT.

The chain employs TRBV29-1 and TRBJ2-1; D remains unclear. The CDR3 contains 9 residues. The germline V gene has CDR1 SQVTM and CDR2 ANQGSEA. Trimming left V 2 bases short and J 10 bases short, with 3 bases between. CDR3 loop: CSVEPEQFF. In nucleotides, the CDR3 is TGCAGCGTTGAACCGGAGCAGTTCTTC.

This clone was picked up a small number of times. The gene calls are TRBV27 and TRBJ2-7, with a tentative D call TRBD1 (6 bases). CDR3 length: 14 amino acids. V lost 6 bases and J 0 bases, leaving 12 bases between the germline ends. From germline, CDR1 is MNHEY and CDR2 SMNVEV (reference sequence). The CDR3 here is CASSHRDTSYEQYF. CDR3 in DNA: TGTGCCAGCAGCCACCGGGACACCTCCTACGAGCAGTACTTC.

On this clone: A junction boundary mismatches the germline segment, possibly from a read error. V usage is TRBV6-1 and J usage is TRBJ2-3, with 8 bases aligning to TRBD2. Germline V gene data show CDR1 as MNHNS and CDR2 as SASEGT. The length of the CDR3 is 12 residues. The CDR3: CASSSWTSSPHF. CDR3 coding DNA: TGTGCCAGCAGTTCGTGGACTAGCTCCCCGCATTTT.

This clone was recorded at least ten times. This rearrangement joins TRBV19 to TRBJ2-7, with D possibly called TRBD1 or TRBD2 (6 bases each). Trimming removed 5 bases at V and 3 bases at J, with 11 bases between. Germline V lookup: CDR1 LNHDA, CDR2 SQIVND (reference sequence). The length of the CDR3 is 13 residues. DNA of the CDR3: TGTGCCAGTAGTGTAGGGGGGAACTACGAGCAGTACTTC. Its protein is CASSVGGNYEQYF.

This chain links TRBV7-9 with TRBJ2-7; TRBD1 matches at 7 bases. CDR1 is SEHNR, CDR2 FQNEAQ, per germline (reference sequence). The junction had 7 bases not matched to a gene; V was cut back by 5 bases and J by 3 bases. The CDR3 has 14 amino acids. The CDR3 nucleotides are TGTGCCAGCAGCCAAGGACAGGTGTTCTACGAGCAGTACTTC. Translation: CASSQGQVFYEQYF. Using reference TRBV7-9 and TRBJ2-7 for the parts outside the CDR3, the full variable domain is DTGVSQNPRHKITKRGQNVTFRCDPISEHNRLYWYRQTLGQGPEFLTYFQNEAQLEKSRLLSDRFSAERPKGSFSTLEIQRTEQGDSAMYLCASSQGQVFYEQYFGPGTRLTVT.

The chain carries TRBV6-5 and TRBJ2-7; 8 bases fit TRBD2. This CDR3 is 13 amino acids long. Per germline, CDR1 MNHEY and CDR2 SVGAGI. After removal of 7 bases from V and 2 bases from J, the junction contained 4 bases not matched to a gene. The CDR3 DNA follows: TGTGCCAGCATCGGTAGCGGGGCCTACGAGCAGTACTTC. Amino acid sequence: CASIGSGAYEQYF.

This sequence joins TRBV5-6 and TRBJ2-1, with no clear D. This CDR3 contains 16 residues. V shed 4 bases and J shed 1 base, with 15 bases lying between them. Germline V gives CDR1 SGHDT, CDR2 YYEEEE. The CDR3, as DNA: TGTGCCAGCAGCCGCCGTGATAGAGGATCCTACAATGAGCAGTTCTTC. It codes for CASSRRDRGSYNEQFF. The entire variable domain, with the rest obtained from reference TRBV5-6 and TRBJ2-1, is as follows: DAGVTQSPTHLIKTRGQQVTLRCSPKSGHDTVSWYQQALGQGPQFIFQYYEEEERQRGNFPDRFSGHQFPNYSSELNVNALLLGDSALYLCASSRRDRGSYNEQFFGPGTRLTVL.

The chain uses TRBV5-4 and TRBJ2-3, with 7 nucleotides matching TRBD1. The CDR3 is made up of 15 amino acids. Germline V gene lookup returns CDR1 SGHNT and CDR2 YYREEE (reference sequence). J lost 2 bases, V lost 4 bases, and 7 bases had no gene match. The CDR3 sequence: CASSGPGQTTDTQYF. DNA for the CDR3: TGTGCCAGCAGCGGACCGGGACAGACCACAGATACGCAGTATTTT.

The rearrangement joins TRBV9 to TRBJ2-1; D remains ambiguous. Between the trimmed V and J ends, which lost 0 bases and 5 bases, there was a span of 12 bases. The CDR3 runs to 15 residues. The V gene's germline CDR1 is SGDLS and CDR2 YYNGEE. The CDR3 loop is CASSVEPSRNNEQFF. In nucleotides, the CDR3 is TGTGCCAGCAGCGTAGAGCCTAGTAGAAACAATGAGCAGTTCTTC.

The genes are TRBV7-3 and TRBJ2-1, with unresolved D. CDR1 and CDR2 from the germline V gene are SGHTA and FQGTGA. Trimming pared 5 bases from V and 9 bases from J, leaving 14 bases between. The length of the CDR3 is 13 residues. The CDR3 DNA reads TGTGCCAGCAGCCCACGGGTAAGCACTGAGCAGTTCTTC. Its protein is CASSPRVSTEQFF.

The chain is built from TRBV19 and TRBJ2-7; TRBD1 or TRBD2 may be the D gene (5 bases each). The germline V and J ends were trimmed by 2 bases and 6 bases, with 17 bases remaining between them. Germline CDR1 LNHDA, CDR2 SQIVND (reference sequence). The CDR3 consists of 15 residues. For the CDR3, the DNA is TGTGCCAGTAGTATAAGCTTACAGGCCGGGGTCGAGCAGTACTTC. Protein: CASSISLQAGVEQYF.

V gene TRBV2 combines with J gene TRBJ2-5; D might be TRBD2 (6 bases). The CDR3 runs 16 residues. From germline, CDR1 is SNHLY and CDR2 FYNNEI. V was clipped by 4 bases and J by 3 bases, with 18 bases between them. In DNA form, the CDR3 reads TGTGCCAGCAGTGGGGACTTAAGGTGGGGGGAAGAGACCCAGTACTTC. Protein product: CASSGDLRWGEETQYF.

The chain joins TRBV27 to TRBJ1-1, with D possibly being TRBD1 (5 bases). The CDR3 loop spans 13 amino acids. Germline CDR1 is MNHEY and CDR2 is SMNVEV (reference sequence). Trimming took off 6 bases at V and 0 bases at J, with 8 bases between the two ends. The CDR3, as DNA: TGTGCCAGCAGCGACAGTATGAACACTGAAGCTTTCTTT. This codes for CASSDSMNTEAFF.

This chain joins TRBV30 and TRBJ2-3, with TRBD2 identical over 10 bases. The CDR3 has 14 amino acids. Germline assignment: CDR1 GTSNPN and CDR2 SVGIG (reference sequence). V lost 4 bases to trimming and J lost 0 bases; unmatched junction nucleotides: 1. CDR3 sequence (DNA): TGTGCCTGGACTAGCGGGAGTAGCACAGATACGCAGTATTTT. Protein: CAWTSGSSTDTQYF.

This sequence joins TRBV7-9 and TRBJ2-1, with 8 nucleotides matching TRBD2. Germline lookup yields CDR1 SEHNR and CDR2 FQNEAQ (reference sequence). The V gene end was trimmed by 10 bases and the J gene end by 3 bases; junction bases not matched to a gene: 17. CDR3 length: 17 amino acids. CDR3 in amino acids: CATFTPKPGGDYNEQFF. CDR3 DNA: TGTGCCACATTTACTCCTAAGCCGGGAGGGGACTACAATGAGCAGTTCTTC.

This chain's CDR3 is CASSWVNTGELFF. CDR3 sequence (DNA): TGCGCCAGCAGCTGGGTTAACACCGGGGAGCTGTTTTTT. The chain has TRBV5-1 and TRBJ2-2; unclear D gene. The V end lost 3 bases, the J end lost 2 bases, and 5 bases lay between the germline ends. CDR1 and CDR2 from the germline V gene are SGHRS and YFSETQ. There are 13 residues in the CDR3.

This chain links TRBV5-6 with TRBJ2-2; D may be TRBD2 (5 bases). Germline values: CDR1 SGHDT, CDR2 YYEEEE. The CDR3 spans 17 residues. The V and J ends lost 4 bases and 0 bases respectively, with 16 bases between them. The CDR3 nucleotides read TGTGCCAGCAGCGGCTCCTGGACTGCCTCGAACACCGGGGAGCTGTTTTTT. It is translated as CASSGSWTASNTGELFF.

The gene calls are TRBV6-5 and TRBJ1-1; D possibly corresponds to TRBD1 (6 bases). The CDR3 runs 12 residues. Trimming cost V 7 bases and J 8 bases, with 14 bases left between them. The germline gives CDR1 MNHEY, CDR2 SVGAGI. CDR3 sequence reads: CASNTGRMEAFF. As DNA, the CDR3 is TGTGCCAGCAATACAGGGCGGATGGAAGCTTTCTTT.

The chain joins TRBV19 to TRBJ1-4, with a possible D match to TRBD1 (5 bases). The CDR3 contains 15 residues. Trimming took 6 bases from V and 8 from J, leaving 19 bases between them. Germline V gene lookup returns CDR1 LNHDA and CDR2 SQIVND (reference sequence). In DNA form, the CDR3 reads TGTGCCAGTAGGGGGACCGGGCGTTGGAAAGAAAAACTGTTTTTT. It codes for CASRGTGRWKEKLFF.

The rearrangement links TRBV9 to TRBJ2-3, with 8 positions matching TRBD2. The J segment lost 0 bases and the V segment lost 4 bases, leaving 1 base of the junction unmatched. The germline CDR1 and CDR2 sequences are SGDLS and YYNGEE. The CDR3 runs 14 residues. The DNA for the CDR3 is TGTGCCAGCAGCTCTAGCGGGAGCACAGATACGCAGTATTTT. Encoded protein: CASSSSGSTDTQYF.

This clone was found once. This chain uses TRBV28 with TRBJ1-2; 9 nucleotides line up with TRBD1. Germline V gene lookup returns CDR1 MDHEN and CDR2 SYDVKM. Trimming cost V 4 bases and J 4 bases; bases outside gene matches: 7. CDR3 length: 15 residues. Here the CDR3 DNA reads TGTGCCAGCAGTTCCCACAGGGGGCGCTTCTATGGCTACACCTTC. Residues: CASSSHRGRFYGYTF.

This clone was seen more than once but under ten times. The J gene is TRBJ1-5, the V gene TRBV4-1, with D possibly TRBD1 on 5 matching bases. This CDR3 is built from 15 residues. Germline values: CDR1 MGHRA, CDR2 YSYEKL. The V end lost 0 bases, the J end lost 4 bases, and 10 bases lay between the germline ends. The chain's CDR3 is CASSQDYRNNQPQHF. The DNA for the CDR3 is TGCGCCAGCAGCCAAGACTACAGGAATAATCAGCCCCAGCATTTT.

J is TRBJ2-7 and V is TRBV6-6, with D possibly matching TRBD1 (7 bases). Germline CDR1 MNHNY, CDR2 SVGAGI (reference sequence). Trimming cost V 8 bases and J 4 bases, with 15 bases left between them. This CDR3 has 13 residues. In DNA form, the CDR3 reads TGTGCCAGCTCGGGGGACAGACCTTACGAGCAGTACTTC. Its protein is CASSGDRPYEQYF.

V and J are TRBV28 and TRBJ2-7, with 10 bases matching TRBD2. V trimming: 2 bases; J trimming: 10 bases; junction bases outside the gene matches: 11. From germline, CDR1 is MDHEN and CDR2 SYDVKM. This CDR3 has 15 residues. As DNA, the CDR3 is TGTGCCAGCAGTTTAACCCTAGCGGGAGTCGCAGAACAGTACTTC. This codes for CASSLTLAGVAEQYF.

V gene TRBV5-1 combines with J gene TRBJ2-5; D is unclear. The CDR3 is made up of 14 amino acids. Deletions cut 3 bases from V and 2 bases from J, with 11 bases between. Looked up from germline, CDR1 is SGHRS and CDR2 is YFSETQ. The CDR3 loop reads CASSSPLGQETQYF. The CDR3 DNA follows: TGCGCCAGCAGCTCCCCCCTAGGGCAAGAGACCCAGTACTTC.

J is TRBJ1-2 and V is TRBV25-1; maybe TRBD1 (6 bases). V lost 6 bases to trimming and J lost 4 bases, with 18 bases between them. The V gene's germline CDR1 is MGHDK and CDR2 SYGVNS. The CDR3 covers 15 residues. The CDR3 nucleotides read TGTGCCAGCAGCCCCAAAGGGGGGGGCTTCTATGGCTACACCTTC. Protein product: CASSPKGGGFYGYTF.